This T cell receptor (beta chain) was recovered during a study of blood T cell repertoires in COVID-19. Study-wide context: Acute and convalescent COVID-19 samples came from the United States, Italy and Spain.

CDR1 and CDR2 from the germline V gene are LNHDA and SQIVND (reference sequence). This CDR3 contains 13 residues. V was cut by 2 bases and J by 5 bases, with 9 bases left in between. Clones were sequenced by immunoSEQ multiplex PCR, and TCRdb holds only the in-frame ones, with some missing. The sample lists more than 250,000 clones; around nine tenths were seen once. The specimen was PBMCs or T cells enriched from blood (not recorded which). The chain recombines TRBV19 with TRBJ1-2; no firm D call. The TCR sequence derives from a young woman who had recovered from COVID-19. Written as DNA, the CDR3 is TGTGCCAGTAGTATAAACAGCAATTATGGCTACACCTTC. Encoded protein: CASSINSNYGYTF.